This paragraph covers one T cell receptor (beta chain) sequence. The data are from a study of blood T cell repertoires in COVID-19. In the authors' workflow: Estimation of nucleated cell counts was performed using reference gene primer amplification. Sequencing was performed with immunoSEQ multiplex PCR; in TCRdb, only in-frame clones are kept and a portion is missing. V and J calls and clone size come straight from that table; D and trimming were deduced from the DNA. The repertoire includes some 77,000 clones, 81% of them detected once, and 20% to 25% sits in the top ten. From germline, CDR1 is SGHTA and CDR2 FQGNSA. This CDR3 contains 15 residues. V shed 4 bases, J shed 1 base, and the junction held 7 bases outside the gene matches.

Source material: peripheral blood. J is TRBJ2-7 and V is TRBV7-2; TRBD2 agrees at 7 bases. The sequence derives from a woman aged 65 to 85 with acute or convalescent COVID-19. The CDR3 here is CASSSLAGTSYEQYF. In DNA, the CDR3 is TGTGCCAGCAGCTCGTTAGCGGGTACATCCTACGAGCAGTACTTC.